This TCR beta chain was sequenced during a study of cytomegalovirus exposure and HLA in healthy donors. General study findings and limits: Researchers counted around 160 TCR beta chains as cytomegalovirus-associated. Reported results showed that the classifier diagnosed cytomegalovirus status with high specificity and sensitivity. First-cohort TCR clusters were later found to tend to co-occur in the 120 or so validation repertoires.

In this sample, this clone turned up many times. What it binds is not known. The method was immunoSEQ multiplex PCR; TCRdb's version includes in-frame clones alone and lacks a portion of them. The sample records 150,000 to 200,000 clones, about 80% being singletons. Germline CDR1 reads LNHDA; CDR2 reads SQIVND (reference sequence). Trimming stripped 5 bases from V and 8 bases from J, with 10 bases between. The CDR3 has 11 amino acids. From the approximately 120-subject validation cohort, which was separate from the roughly 680-subject first cohort, the donors were drawn. The material sequenced was PBMCs. The V and J genes are TRBV19 and TRBJ2-7; D is perhaps TRBD1 (5 bases). The origin of this receptor is a young man in good health and CMV-seropositive. CDR3 protein: CASSADSQQYF. CDR3 DNA: TGTGCCAGTAGTGCCGACAGCCAGCAGTACTTC. The entire variable domain, with the rest obtained from reference TRBV19 and TRBJ2-7, is as follows: DGGITQSPKYLFRKEGQNVTLSCEQNLNHDAMYWYRQDPGQGLRLIYYSQIVNDFQKGDIAEGYSVSREKKESFPLTVTSAQKNPTAFYLCASSADSQQYFGPGTRLTVT.